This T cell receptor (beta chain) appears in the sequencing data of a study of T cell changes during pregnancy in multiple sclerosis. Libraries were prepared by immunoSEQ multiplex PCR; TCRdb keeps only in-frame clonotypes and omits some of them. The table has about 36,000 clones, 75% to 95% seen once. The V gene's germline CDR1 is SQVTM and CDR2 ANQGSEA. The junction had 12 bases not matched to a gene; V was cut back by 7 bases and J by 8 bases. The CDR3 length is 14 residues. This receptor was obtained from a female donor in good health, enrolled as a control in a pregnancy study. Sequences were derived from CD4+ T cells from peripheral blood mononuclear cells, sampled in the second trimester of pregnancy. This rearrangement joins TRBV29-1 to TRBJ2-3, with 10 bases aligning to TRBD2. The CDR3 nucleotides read TGCAGCGCATCACAGCGGGGGGGCAGTGGTACGCAGTATTTT. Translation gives CSASQRGGSGTQYF.